These T cell receptor beta chains were read from a single sample in a study of control samples from healthy donors and cancer patients. Generated by immunoSEQ multiplex PCR, the TCRdb table keeps only in-frame clones and is missing some. Among some 130,000 clones, more than 85% were seen once, and the ten largest hold 1.5% to 2%. The sample consisted of PBMCs. The receptors were sampled from a man aged 45-65 years with head and neck cancer. Each CDR3 is given with its conserved first and last residue. D genes are given only for firm matches. Clone size, where shown, is once, few, many, or a class for clones that have expanded.

D gene,J gene,V gene,clone size,CDR3 length,CDR3 DNA,CDR3 protein
-,TRBJ2-5,TRBV7-9,-,14,TGTGCCAGCAGCCGAGGGACTTTCCAAGAGACCCAGTACTTC,CASSRGTFQETQYF
-,TRBJ1-5,TRBV9,-,15,TGTGCCAGCAGCCCATCGTGGGCCGGTGATCAGCCCCAGCATTTT,CASSPSWAGDQPQHF
-,TRBJ1-1,TRBV4-2,-,16,TGTGCCAGCAGCCAAGAGGCCCTTCACAGGGCCACTGAAGCTTTCTTT,CASSQEALHRATEAFF
TRBD2,TRBJ2-5,TRBV4-2,-,16,TGTGCCAGCAGCCACCTAGCGGGGGAGGGCCAAGAGACCCAGTACTTC,CASSHLAGEGQETQYF
-,TRBJ2-3,TRBV5-1,-,16,TGCGCCAGCAGCCCCCTGGGACTCACAGCGATGGGTACGCAGTATTTT,CASSPLGLTAMGTQYF
-,TRBJ1-2,TRBV6-6,-,15,TGTGCCAGCAGCCACGGGAAGGAGGACCTCTATGGCTACACCTTC,CASSHGKEDLYGYTF
-,TRBJ2-7,TRBV28,-,13,TGTGCCAGCAGTCCCGGCGGGGTCTACGAGCAGTACTTC,CASSPGGVYEQYF
-,TRBJ2-7,TRBV19,-,16,TGTGCCAGTACCCCAAACGGAGCAGGAAGCTCCTACGAGCAGTACTTC,CASTPNGAGSSYEQYF
-,TRBJ2-5,TRBV4-2,-,15,TGTGCCAGCAGCCAAGATCCTAGCCGTGGGGAGACCCAGTACTTC,CASSQDPSRGETQYF
-,TRBJ2-1,TRBV27,few,16,TGTGCCAGCAGTTTATGGGGGGCGAACTCCTACAATGAGCAGTTCTTC,CASSLWGANSYNEQFF
-,TRBJ2-2,TRBV6-4,-,13,TGTGCCAGCAGTGACTGGAACACCGGGGAGCTGTTTTTT,CASSDWNTGELFF
-,TRBJ1-4,TRBV28,-,12,TGTGCCAGCAGTACAGGCCATGAAAAACTGTTTTTT,CASSTGHEKLFF
-,TRBJ1-2,TRBV9,-,15,TGTGCCAGCAGCGACGGAGCCTCCCTTTACTATGGCTACACCTTC,CASSDGASLYYGYTF
-,TRBJ2-7,TRBV5-1,-,14,TGCGCCAGCAGCGGGGGGCCTAACTCCTACGAGCAGTACTTC,CASSGGPNSYEQYF
TRBD1,TRBJ1-3,TRBV12-3/TRBV12-4,-,11,TGTGCCAGCAGAACCAGGGGGCCCATATATTTT,CASRTRGPIYF
-,TRBJ1-4,TRBV4-3,-,15,TGCGCCAGCAGCCAAAATAACAGGGTATCCGAAAAACTGTTTTTT,CASSQNNRVSEKLFF
-,TRBJ1-6,TRBV9,-,13,TGTGCCAGCAGCCCCGGGACGGGATCACCCCTCCACTTT,CASSPGTGSPLHF
-,TRBJ1-4,TRBV5-6,-,14,TGTGCCAGCAGCTTCCACGAACCAAATGAAAAACTGTTTTTT,CASSFHEPNEKLFF
-,TRBJ1-4,TRBV30,-,15,TGTGCCTGGAGAGCCAAGGGACGGCTGAATGAAAAACTGTTTTTT,CAWRAKGRLNEKLFF
-,TRBJ1-1,TRBV28,-,13,TGTGCCAGCACGGCGACCCTGGTTACTGAAGCTTTCTTT,CASTATLVTEAFF
-,TRBJ2-1,TRBV2,-,14,TGTGCCAGCCATTGGGAGGGGGCTAGTAATGAGCAGTTCTTC,CASHWEGASNEQFF
-,TRBJ2-2,TRBV19,-,13,TGTGCCAGTAGTTCCGGGTCCACCGGGGAGCTGTTTTTT,CASSSGSTGELFF
-,TRBJ2-2,TRBV3-1/TRBV3-2,once,17,TGTGCCAGCAGCACCCGGCCGGCGGGCCCGAACACCGGGGAGCTGTTTTTT,CASSTRPAGPNTGELFF
TRBD1,TRBJ1-1,TRBV19,once,15,TGTGCCAGTAGTACCCAGGGGGCGCTGACCGCTGAAGCTTTCTTT,CASSTQGALTAEAFF
-,TRBJ2-1,TRBV21-1,once,16,TGTGCCAGCAGCAAAGAACAGCGGGGGGGCGGCAATGAGCAGTTCTTC,CASSKEQRGGGNEQFF
-,TRBJ1-5,TRBV7-2,-,16,TGTGCCAGCAGCTCGCGGGGCGGAAGGGGCAATCAGCCCCAGCATTTT,CASSSRGGRGNQPQHF
-,TRBJ1-4,TRBV7-9,once,12,TGTGCCAGCAGCTTCCAGGGTGAAAAACTGTTTTTT,CASSFQGEKLFF
-,TRBJ2-1,TRBV12-3/TRBV12-4,-,13,TGTGCCAGCAGTCCCTTCGGGTACAATGAGCAGTTCTTC,CASSPFGYNEQFF
-,TRBJ1-1,TRBV30,-,13,TGTGCCTGGAGCAATACAGGGAACACTGAAGCTTTCTTT,CAWSNTGNTEAFF
-,TRBJ1-2,TRBV9,-,12,TGTGCCAGCAGCGTAGGGAGGGAGGGCTACACCTTC,CASSVGREGYTF
-,TRBJ2-2,TRBV3-1/TRBV3-2,-,16,TGTGCCAGCAGCCATTGGGGGAGCAGGGACACCGGGGAGCTGTTTTTT,CASSHWGSRDTGELFF
TRBD1,TRBJ2-3,TRBV19,-,17,TGTGCCAGCTACGGGACAGGGGGTTCTAAATACACAGATACGCAGTATTTT,CASYGTGGSKYTDTQYF
-,TRBJ2-7,TRBV6-5,-,13,TGTGCCAGCAGCCGGACGGGAGCCTACGAGCAGTACTTC,CASSRTGAYEQYF
TRBD1,TRBJ2-2,TRBV28,few,17,TGTGCCAGCAGTTTATTTCAGTGGCAGGGGGCGGCCGGGGAGCTGTTTTTT,CASSLFQWQGAAGELFF
-,TRBJ2-7,TRBV5-4,-,13,TGTGCCAGCAGCTTCTCTTGGGGATCCGAGCAGTACTTC,CASSFSWGSEQYF
TRBD2,TRBJ2-1,TRBV5-1,-,17,TGCGCCAGCAGCTTGGGGGGGAGCGGGATGATCCTCAATGAGCAGTTCTTC,CASSLGGSGMILNEQFF